The clone carrying this TCR beta chain was recorded at least ten times. Its antigen is undetermined. This CDR3 is built from 13 residues. V was clipped by 7 bases and J by 7 bases; unmatched bases: 5. Germline-derived CDR1 and CDR2 are SQVTM and ANQGSEA. Preparing the TCRbeta library involved the use of unique molecular identifiers. TCRdb reprocessed the PCR reads via MiXCR and lists one record per CDR3 protein. Of approximately 190,000 distinct CDR3 sequences listed, roughly 8.1% are singletons. The data were taken from a study of T-cell reconstitution after alpha-beta-depleted transplantation in children. Regarding the study as a whole: The origin of high day-60 TCRbeta diversity in some patients lay in surviving recipient T cells and thymic progenitors. Newly produced T cells mostly accounted for T-cell counts and diversity one year post-transplant. Approximately two months post-transplant, alpha-beta T cells reportedly originated from several hundred expanded graft clones.

Sequenced here: PBMCs, mostly from graft donor cells, sampled 360 days after TCRalphabeta/CD19-depleted stem cell transplant. This receptor was obtained from a male patient under 10 years old who had a stem cell transplant for acute myeloid leukemia, so the T cells may come from the graft donor. The V gene is TRBV29-1, the J gene TRBJ2-1; 12 bases align to TRBD2. CDR3 in amino acids: CSAGLAGRNEQFF. The DNA of the CDR3 is TGCAGCGCAGGACTAGCGGGAAGGAATGAGCAGTTCTTC.